Shown below are 18 T cell receptor beta chains from a single sample sequenced in a study of neurological immune-mediated disorders. TCRdb independently ran MiXCR on the 5' RACE reads; one entry per CDR3 protein. The data contain 80,000 to 85,000 distinct CDR3 sequences, around 2.6% of them singletons. Sequencing was performed on PBMCs. All receptors come from a woman aged 25-40 years with multiple sclerosis.

This clonotype has ten or more counts. The J gene is TRBJ1-2, the V gene TRBV20-1, with TRBD1 matching over 9 bases. The CDR3 is 13 amino acids. With V trimmed by 3 bases and J by 6 bases, 5 bases remained unmatched. Germline CDR1 and CDR2: DFQATT and SNEGSKA (reference sequence). The CDR3 DNA reads TGCAGTGCTAGCGACGGGACAGGGAATGGCTACACCTTC. This translates into CSASDGTGNGYTF.

This clonotype occurred many times. The chain combines TRBV20-1 with TRBJ2-7; D tentatively reads TRBD1 or TRBD2 (5 bases each). The germline V and J ends were trimmed by 5 bases and 2 bases, with 13 bases remaining between them. The germline V gene encodes CDR1 DFQATT and CDR2 SNEGSKA (reference sequence). The CDR3 has 13 amino acids. The CDR3 DNA follows: TGCAGTGCTGTTCGGGACGACGCCTACGAGCAGTACTTC. Translating gives CSAVRDDAYEQYF.

At least ten counts were recorded for this clonotype. The chain is built from TRBV5-1 and TRBJ2-3; 10 bases align to TRBD1. CDR3 length equals 15 residues. V gave up 9 bases and J gave up 1 base; unmatched junction bases: 8. CDR1 and CDR2 (germline): SGHRS, YFSETQ. As DNA, the CDR3 is TGCGCCACCAAACCCGGGACAGGGGGCACAGATACGCAGTATTTT. It translates to CATKPGTGGTDTQYF.

This clonotype was seen ten or more times. V usage is TRBV6-5 and J usage is TRBJ2-7; D gene uncertain. Trimming stripped 6 bases from V and 3 bases from J, with 6 bases between. Germline CDR1 and CDR2: MNHEY and SVGAGI. This CDR3 contains 11 residues. This chain's CDR3 is CASSRNYEQYF. CDR3 DNA sequence: TGTGCCAGCAGCCGGAACTACGAGCAGTACTTC.

This clonotype came up many times. The chain is built from TRBV7-2 and TRBJ2-7; D remains ambiguous. Germline values: CDR1 SGHTA, CDR2 FQGNSA. This CDR3 is 15 amino acids long. V was cut by 1 base and J by 0 bases, with 10 bases left in between. The CDR3 loop is CASSLGGYSSYEQYF. In DNA form, the CDR3 reads TGTGCCAGCAGCTTAGGCGGTTACAGCTCCTACGAGCAGTACTTC.

In this sample, this clonotype turned up many times. The rearrangement links TRBV3-1 to TRBJ2-3; 7 bases line up with TRBD2. The CDR3 runs 15 residues. In germline, CDR1 is LGHDT, CDR2 YNNKEL (reference sequence). V dropped 2 bases and J dropped 3; count of bases not matched to a gene: 5. DNA for the CDR3: TGTGCCAGCAGCCAATACGCGGGAGTTACAGATACGCAGTATTTT. The encoded protein is CASSQYAGVTDTQYF.

This clonotype was picked up many times. The chain uses TRBV20-1 and TRBJ2-1; a possible D gene is TRBD2 (6 bases). The ends were cut back, 1 base at V and 0 bases at J, with 16 bases in the middle. This CDR3 has 17 amino acids. From germline, CDR1 is DFQATT and CDR2 SNEGSKA (reference sequence). For the CDR3, the DNA is TGCAGTGCTAGAGGTGCTAGCGCCGAAGTCTCCTACAATGAGCAGTTCTTC. Amino acid sequence: CSARGASAEVSYNEQFF.

This clonotype was observed at least ten times. The CDR3 region is CASSSRSGGDHNSPLHF. For the CDR3, the DNA is TGTGCCAGCAGTTCCCGGTCAGGGGGGGATCATAATTCACCCCTCCACTTT. The V and J genes are TRBV27 and TRBJ1-6, with TRBD1 identical over 7 bases. This CDR3 region has 17 residues. V lost 4 bases to trimming and J lost 5 bases; unmatched junction nucleotides: 11. The germline gives CDR1 MNHEY, CDR2 SMNVEV (reference sequence).

This clonotype was counted ten times or more. The gene calls are TRBV12-3 or TRBV12-4 and TRBJ2-7, with 9 nucleotides matching TRBD2. V gave up 4 bases and J gave up 7 bases; unmatched junction bases: 2. The CDR3 consists of 12 residues. The DNA of the CDR3 is TGTGCCAGCAGTTGGCGGGAGGGAGAGCAGTACTTC. Protein sequence: CASSWREGEQYF.

This clonotype was detected many times. V usage is TRBV5-1 and J usage is TRBJ1-4; 8 positions match TRBD1. The germline gives CDR1 SGHRS, CDR2 YFSETQ. CDR3 length: 15 residues. Trimming removed 8 bases from V and 8 bases from J; junction bases left unmatched: 14. The CDR3 loop is CASRPTGDLSEKLFF. The CDR3 region has the DNA TGCGCCAGTCGCCCGACAGGGGATTTGTCGGAAAAACTGTTTTTT.

This clonotype has ten or more counts. The chain combines TRBV7-9 with TRBJ2-3; 8 bases fit TRBD2. Germline V lookup: CDR1 SEHNR, CDR2 FQNEAQ (reference sequence). The CDR3 contains 15 residues. The V gene end was trimmed by 5 bases and the J gene end by 4 bases; junction bases not matched to a gene: 8. CDR3 sequence: CASSPGGRRADTQYF. As DNA, the CDR3 is TGTGCCAGCAGCCCAGGCGGGAGGCGCGCAGATACGCAGTATTTT. Drawing the rest from reference TRBV7-9 and TRBJ2-3, the complete variable domain is DTGVSQNPRHKITKRGQNVTFRCDPISEHNRLYWYRQTLGQGPEFLTYFQNEAQLEKSRLLSDRFSAERPKGSFSTLEIQRTEQGDSAMYLCASSPGGRRADTQYFGPGTRLTVL.

This clonotype has a count of ten or more. The chain links TRBV7-6 to TRBJ2-1; D possibly uses TRBD1 or TRBD2 (6 bases each). V was shortened by 2 bases and J by 8 bases, with 10 bases between the two germline ends. This CDR3 comprises 13 residues. Germline V gives CDR1 SGHVS, CDR2 FNYEAQ. The CDR3 reads CASSLLGGHEQFF. The CDR3 DNA reads as TGTGCCAGCAGCTTACTAGGGGGGCATGAGCAGTTCTTC. The full variable domain, in which reference TRBV7-6 and TRBJ2-1 provide the parts outside the CDR3, is GAGVSQSPRYKVTKRGQDVALRCDPISGHVSLYWYRQALGQGPEFLTYFNYEAQQDKSGLPNDRFSAERPEGSISTLTIQRTEQRDSAMYRCASSLLGGHEQFFGPGTRLTVL.

The chain uses TRBV29-1 and TRBJ2-3, with no clear D. This CDR3 contains 14 residues. V lost 0 bases to trimming and J lost 6 bases, with 13 bases between them. The germline V gene encodes CDR1 SQVTM and CDR2 ANQGSEA. Written as DNA, the CDR3 is TGCAGCGTTGAAGACTCCACCCGCTGGGATACGCAGTATTTT. Translating it yields CSVEDSTRWDTQYF.

In this sample, this clonotype turned up many times. The chain employs TRBV7-2 and TRBJ1-5; 9 nucleotides align to TRBD1. The CDR3 is made up of 15 amino acids. Germline V gene sequence: CDR1 SGHTA, CDR2 FQGNSA. V shed 5 bases and J 6 bases; nucleotides not matched to a gene: 8. In DNA form, the CDR3 reads TGTGCCAGCAGCCTCCGGGACAGGGAGGGTCAGCCCCAGCATTTT. It codes for CASSLRDREGQPQHF. The entire variable domain, with the rest obtained from reference TRBV7-2 and TRBJ1-5, is as follows: GAGVSQSPSNKVTEKGKDVELRCDPISGHTALYWYRQSLGQGLEFLIYFQGNSAPDKSGLPSDRFSAERTGGSVSTLTIQRTQQEDSAVYLCASSLRDREGQPQHFGDGTRLSIL.

Remarks on this clonotype: A much more abundant neighbour one base away suggests this may be a read error. This chain joins TRBV15 and TRBJ1-5; TRBD1 matches 7 bases. Germline V gene lookup returns CDR1 LNHNV and CDR2 YYDKDF (reference sequence). The CDR3 has 15 residues. The CDR3 reads CATSKSRGDGQHQHF. The CDR3 DNA is TGTGCCACCAGCAAATCCAGGGGGGACGGTCAGCACCAGCATTTT.

This clonotype was recorded at least ten times. The V call is TRBV7-2, the J call TRBJ2-3; 8 positions match TRBD2. The CDR3 contains 16 residues. Unmatched junction bases numbered 6, after V lost 2 bases and J lost 2 bases. CDR1 and CDR2 (germline): SGHTA, FQGNSA. For the CDR3, the DNA is TGTGCCAGCAGCTTAAGCTTAGCGGGATTCACAGATACGCAGTATTTT. It yields the protein CASSLSLAGFTDTQYF. The full variable domain, completed using reference TRBV7-2 and TRBJ2-3, is GAGVSQSPSNKVTEKGKDVELRCDPISGHTALYWYRQSLGQGLEFLIYFQGNSAPDKSGLPSDRFSAERTGGSVSTLTIQRTQQEDSAVYLCASSLSLAGFTDTQYFGPGTRLTVL.

This clonotype was seen at least ten times. The gene calls are TRBV5-4 and TRBJ2-1; D is perhaps TRBD2 (5 bases). V lost 4 bases and J 2 bases, leaving 13 bases between the germline ends. CDR1 is SGHNT, CDR2 YYREEE, per germline (reference sequence). The CDR3 covers 15 residues. Here the CDR3 reads CASSGSTGTYNEQFF. CDR3 coding DNA: TGTGCCAGCAGCGGATCTACGGGGACCTACAATGAGCAGTTCTTC. The variable domain in full, completed from reference TRBV5-4 and TRBJ2-1, reads ETGVTQSPTHLIKTRGQQVTLRCSSQSGHNTVSWYQQALGQGPQFIFQYYREEENGRGNFPPRFSGLQFPNYSSELNVNALELDDSALYLCASSGSTGTYNEQFFGPGTRLTVL.

This clonotype was seen repeatedly, ten times or more. The V call is TRBV20-1, the J call TRBJ1-5; possibly TRBD1 for D (5 bases). Looked up from germline, CDR1 is DFQATT and CDR2 is SNEGSKA (reference sequence). Trimming took off 1 base at V and 0 bases at J, with 10 bases between the two ends. The CDR3 runs to 15 residues. In nucleotides, the CDR3 is TGCAGTGCTAGAGCGGGACTAAATAGCAATCAGCCCCAGCATTTT. Encoded protein: CSARAGLNSNQPQHF.